The 9 T cell receptor beta chains in this list originate from one sample, sequenced in a study of long-term antiretroviral therapy in people with HIV. This was the immunoSEQ v3.0 assay at survey level. Using immunoSEQ multiplex PCR, the repertoire was profiled, and TCRdb retains in-frame clones only, with some absent. The sample lists some 33,000 clones; approximately 96% were seen once. The material sequenced was unsorted PBMCs, taken 6.6 years after starting antiretroviral therapy. The receptors stem from a man under 40 with HIV.

The count of this clone is one. The chain employs TRBV5-1 and TRBJ1-1; 7 bases align to TRBD1. The CDR3 is made up of 14 amino acids. J gave up 2 bases and V 4 bases, and 5 bases lay outside the gene matches. In germline, CDR1 is SGHRS, CDR2 YFSETQ. The CDR3 loop is CASSRGQTNTEAFF. As DNA, the CDR3 is TGCGCCAGCAGCCGGGGACAGACCAACACTGAAGCTTTCTTT. The full variable domain, rest sourced from reference TRBV5-1 and TRBJ1-1, is KAGVTQTPRYLIKTRGQQVTLSCSPISGHRSVSWYQQTPGQGLQFLFEYFSETQRNKGNFPGRFSGRQFSNSRSEMNVSTLELGDSALYLCASSRGQTNTEAFFGQGTRLTVV.

This chain uses TRBV29-1 with TRBJ1-3; D unresolved. V was cut by 7 bases and J by 3 bases, with 10 bases left in between. This CDR3 has 12 residues. Germline loops: CDR1 SQVTM, CDR2 ANQGSEA. The CDR3 bases are TGCAGCGCCTTGGACGGTGGAAACACCATATATTTT. Translated, it gives CSALDGGNTIYF.

This chain links TRBV6-1 with TRBJ1-1; the match to TRBD1 covers 7 bases. V lost 5 bases, J lost 8 bases, and 8 bases stayed unmatched. Germline lookup yields CDR1 MNHNS and CDR2 SASEGT. The CDR3 spans 13 residues. The CDR3 is CASSTARDSEAFF. DNA of the CDR3: TGTGCCAGCAGTACAGCCCGGGACAGCGAAGCTTTCTTT.

The count of this clone is one. The V call is TRBV6-1, the J call TRBJ1-4; a possible D gene is TRBD1 (5 bases). Trimming took off 1 base at V and 8 bases at J, with 8 bases between the two ends. This CDR3 comprises 13 residues. CDR1 is MNHNS, CDR2 SASEGT, per germline. CDR3 in amino acids: CASSEEGIEKLFF. The CDR3 DNA reads as TGTGCCAGCAGTGAAGAGGGGATAGAAAAACTGTTTTTT.

The genes are TRBV6-6 and TRBJ2-3; weak D call: TRBD1 (5 bases). This CDR3 region has 14 residues. V lost 2 bases, J lost 2 bases, and 8 bases lay in between. Per the germline V gene, CDR1 is MNHNY and CDR2 is SVGAGI (reference sequence). The CDR3 DNA sequence: TGTGCCAGCAGTTACGACAGACCCACAGATACGCAGTATTTT. It encodes CASSYDRPTDTQYF.

The chain combines TRBV4-1 with TRBJ2-7; 10 nucleotides line up with TRBD1. The CDR3 has 15 residues. V trimming: 3 bases; J trimming: 5 bases; junction bases outside the gene matches: 7. Per the germline V gene, CDR1 is MGHRA and CDR2 is YSYEKL. CDR3 nucleotides: TGCGCCAGCAGCCAGTCTGGGACAGGGGTCGACGAGCAGTACTTC. This translates into CASSQSGTGVDEQYF.

The chain employs TRBV7-2 and TRBJ1-2, with D possibly TRBD1 on 5 matching bases. CDR1 is SGHTA, CDR2 FQGNSA, per germline. The V end lost 4 bases, the J end lost 7 bases, and 10 bases lay between the germline ends. The CDR3 loop spans 12 amino acids. Written as DNA, the CDR3 is TGTGCCAGCAGCTCAGGGTTGGGTGGCTACACCTTC. As protein: CASSSGLGGYTF.

V is TRBV27 and J is TRBJ1-3, with D possibly TRBD1 on 6 matching bases. Germline CDR1 MNHEY, CDR2 SMNVEV (reference sequence). Trimming stripped 4 bases from V and 4 bases from J, with 14 bases between. The CDR3 length is 15 residues. The chain's CDR3 is CASSSVGGDGNTIYF. Written as DNA, the CDR3 is TGTGCCAGCAGTTCAGTAGGGGGGGACGGAAACACCATATATTTT.

The chain employs TRBV7-2 and TRBJ2-7, with TRBD1 identical over 9 bases. Germline V gene data show CDR1 as SGHTA and CDR2 as FQGNSA. There are 16 residues in the CDR3. The junction had 5 bases not matched to a gene; V was cut back by 0 bases and J by 2 bases. The CDR3 protein is CASSLAGTGRAYEQYF. In DNA form, the CDR3 reads TGTGCCAGCAGCTTAGCAGGGACAGGGAGGGCCTACGAGCAGTACTTC.